This paragraph covers one TCR beta chain sequence. Its matching antigen is unknown. Reverse transcribed after extraction, RNA yielded cDNA as the sequencing template. Sequencing used immunoSEQ multiplex PCR; TCRdb keeps in-frame clones, though not all of them. Of under 85,000 clones listed, 45% to 55% were seen once; the top ten hold roughly 15%. This sample is part of a study of CD8+ T cells in alopecia areata. Overall study: Those patients who were treated received oral tofacitinib, which was given at 5 to 10 mg twice daily for moderate-to-severe alopecia areata.

Findings of the study overall: Mice gave a clearer picture of TCR sharing than patients did, possibly for HLA-related reasons.

PBMC-derived CD4+ and CD8+ T cells were sorted. CDR3 length: 14 residues. Germline CDR1 is SQVTM and CDR2 is ANQGSEA. The germline V and J ends were trimmed by 7 bases and 0 bases, with 12 bases remaining between them. The sequence came from a human donor with alopecia areata. The sequencing used CD8+ T cells sorted from blood, collected at week 0. V is TRBV29-1 and J is TRBJ2-2; D gene unclear. The CDR3 here is CSAHPRPNTGELFF. The DNA of the CDR3 is TGCAGCGCCCACCCCCGCCCGAACACCGGGGAGCTGTTTTTT.